Following are 25 T cell receptor beta chains from one sample sequenced in a study of cytomegalovirus exposure and HLA in healthy donors. 13 Jbeta primers and 60 Vbeta primers were used for the PCR. Only in-frame clones appear in the TCRdb table, and some are missing; sequencing was by immunoSEQ multiplex PCR. The sample has approximately 160,000 clones, approximately 78% seen once. The source material was PBMCs. The receptors derive from a girl aged 2-9 years in good health and CMV-seropositive.

The chain recombines TRBV7-6 with TRBJ2-3; TRBD1 agrees at 8 bases. Trimming cost V 2 bases and J 2 bases; bases outside gene matches: 9. From germline, CDR1 is SGHVS and CDR2 FNYEAQ. CDR3 length: 17 residues. CDR3 sequence (DNA): TGTGCCAGCAGCTTAAGCGGCGGGACAGGCCTCACAGATACGCAGTATTTT. Translation: CASSLSGGTGLTDTQYF. The variable domain in full, completed from reference TRBV7-6 and TRBJ2-3, reads GAGVSQSPRYKVTKRGQDVALRCDPISGHVSLYWYRQALGQGPEFLTYFNYEAQQDKSGLPNDRFSAERPEGSISTLTIQRTEQRDSAMYRCASSLSGGTGLTDTQYFGPGTRLTVL.

The chain carries TRBV6-5 and TRBJ2-5; possibly TRBD1 for D (5 bases). V lost 4 bases, J lost 3 bases, and 12 bases lay in between. The CDR3 runs to 14 residues. The germline V gene encodes CDR1 MNHEY and CDR2 SVGAGI. The chain's CDR3 is CASSSPGLEETQYF. As DNA, the CDR3 is TGTGCCAGCAGTTCCCCAGGGCTGGAAGAGACCCAGTACTTC.

V usage is TRBV9 and J usage is TRBJ2-3; 8 bases match TRBD2. The junction had 9 bases not matched to a gene; V was cut back by 4 bases and J by 2 bases. Germline lookup yields CDR1 SGDLS and CDR2 YYNGEE. CDR3 length: 16 amino acids. The CDR3 protein is CASSPPGGRATDTQYF. DNA for the CDR3: TGTGCCAGCAGCCCCCCGGGGGGGAGGGCCACAGATACGCAGTATTTT. The full variable domain, rest sourced from reference TRBV9 and TRBJ2-3, is DSGVTQTPKHLITATGQRVTLRCSPRSGDLSVYWYQQSLDQGLQFLIQYYNGEERAKGNILERFSAQQFPDLHSELNLSSLELGDSALYFCASSPPGGRATDTQYFGPGTRLTVL.

The chain links TRBV5-3 to TRBJ2-3; 12 bases align to TRBD2. TRBV5-3 is identified as an open reading frame with a role that is uncertain. CDR3 length equals 16 residues. The J segment lost 5 bases and the V segment lost 5 bases, leaving 9 bases of the junction unmatched. The CDR3 loop is CARSLILAGGRDTQYF. In DNA form, the CDR3 reads TGTGCCAGAAGTTTGATACTAGCGGGAGGACGAGATACGCAGTATTTT.

The chain uses TRBV5-3 and TRBJ2-3; D may be TRBD2 (6 bases). TRBV5-3 is placed among ORFs of uncertain function. V was shortened by 4 bases and J by 7 bases, with 22 bases between the two germline ends. There are 16 residues in the CDR3. The CDR3 sequence is CARSLPAGGMVNTQYF. CDR3 DNA: TGTGCCAGAAGCCTGCCTGCGGGCGGGATGGTAAATACGCAGTATTTT.

This clone was counted a few times. V usage is TRBV30 and J usage is TRBJ1-3; D ambiguous. Germline CDR1 is GTSNPN and CDR2 is SVGIG (reference sequence). With 3 bases removed from V and 8 bases from J, the gap between germline ends came to 17 bases. This CDR3 spans 14 amino acids. In DNA form, the CDR3 reads TGTGCCTGGAGGGACGGATCCGCGGGGTACACCATATATTTT. This encodes CAWRDGSAGYTIYF.

The J gene is TRBJ2-7, the V gene TRBV6-1; 8 bases fit TRBD1. Germline CDR1 is MNHNS and CDR2 is SASEGT. Unmatched junction bases numbered 10, after V lost 6 bases and J lost 6 bases. The CDR3 consists of 14 residues. CDR3 region: CASRAQGEAREQYF. For the CDR3, the DNA is TGTGCCAGCAGGGCACAGGGGGAGGCCCGCGAGCAGTACTTC.

This clone was counted a single time. This chain joins TRBV7-6 and TRBJ2-1; TRBD2 aligns across 7 bases. The germline gives CDR1 SGHVS, CDR2 FNYEAQ. This CDR3 comprises 15 residues. V was pared by 4 bases and J by 7 bases, with 10 bases of the junction left unmatched. The DNA for the CDR3 is TGTGCCAGCAGCTCAGTCCCGGGAGGTGCGAATGAGCAGTTCTTC. Amino acid sequence: CASSSVPGGANEQFF. Together with reference TRBV7-6 and TRBJ2-1, the CDR3 gives the full variable domain: GAGVSQSPRYKVTKRGQDVALRCDPISGHVSLYWYRQALGQGPEFLTYFNYEAQQDKSGLPNDRFSAERPEGSISTLTIQRTEQRDSAMYRCASSSVPGGANEQFFGPGTRLTVL.

This clone is a singleton in its sample. The CDR3 sequence is CASSAMTSGGYSYNEQFF. In nucleotides, the CDR3 is TGTGCCAGCAGCGCAATGACTAGCGGGGGTTATTCCTACAATGAGCAGTTCTTC. The chain has TRBV5-8 and TRBJ2-1; 12 bases line up with TRBD2. V gave up 4 bases and J gave up 1 base; unmatched junction bases: 9. CDR1 is SGHTS and CDR2 is YDEGEE in the germline V gene. This CDR3 is built from 18 residues.

This clone was observed a single time. V usage is TRBV4-1 and J usage is TRBJ2-2, with D perhaps TRBD1 (7 bases). CDR3 length: 18 residues. Germline assignment: CDR1 MGHRA and CDR2 YSYEKL. Trimming removed 4 bases from V and 4 bases from J, with 22 bases in between. The CDR3 bases are TGCGCCAGCAGCCTCACACAGACAGGGAGGCCTATCACCGGGGAGCTGTTTTTT. Protein sequence: CASSLTQTGRPITGELFF.

The chain links TRBV7-2 to TRBJ2-5; possible D gene TRBD2, 5 bases. V dropped 3 bases and J dropped 5 bases, with 10 bases sitting between them. The germline gives CDR1 SGHTA, CDR2 FQGNSA. The CDR3 consists of 13 residues. The CDR3 is CASSFWERETQYF. CDR3 sequence (DNA): TGTGCCAGCAGCTTCTGGGAGAGGGAGACCCAGTACTTC.

The chain carries TRBV20-1 and TRBJ2-3; a weak D match, TRBD1 (5 bases). V lost 3 bases to trimming and J lost 5 bases, with 6 bases between them. The CDR3 runs to 11 residues. CDR1 and CDR2 from the germline V gene are DFQATT and SNEGSKA (reference sequence). The CDR3 DNA is TGCAGTGCTAGCAGGGAAGATACGCAGTATTTT. The encoded protein is CSASREDTQYF.

The chain links TRBV9 to TRBJ2-3; D is possibly TRBD1 (7 bases). The CDR3 is made up of 16 amino acids. V dropped 0 bases and J dropped 1 base, with 12 bases sitting between them. Germline CDR1 and CDR2: SGDLS and YYNGEE. This chain's CDR3 is CASSVEGASGTDTQYF. In DNA form, the CDR3 reads TGTGCCAGCAGCGTAGAGGGGGCTAGCGGCACAGATACGCAGTATTTT.

CDR3 residues: CASSKRTGGRAYEQYF. In nucleotides, the CDR3 is TGTGCCAGCAGCAAACGTACGGGCGGGAGAGCCTACGAGCAGTACTTC. The genes are TRBV28 and TRBJ2-7, with TRBD2 identical over 7 bases. The CDR3 contains 16 residues. Germline V gene sequence: CDR1 MDHEN, CDR2 SYDVKM. The trim removed 6 bases at V and 2 bases at J, leaving 13 bases unmatched.

The J gene is TRBJ1-1, the V gene TRBV28; no definite D call. Germline assignment: CDR1 MDHEN and CDR2 SYDVKM. The V and J ends lost 7 bases and 1 base respectively, with 10 bases between them. This CDR3 has 13 amino acids. The CDR3 region has the DNA TGTGCCAGCAACCTGGAGGAGAACACTGAAGCTTTCTTT. It codes for CASNLEENTEAFF.

The rearrangement links TRBV28 to TRBJ1-2; weak D call: TRBD1 (5 bases). Germline V gene sequence: CDR1 MDHEN, CDR2 SYDVKM. Trimming pared 0 bases from V and 3 bases from J, leaving 17 bases between. This CDR3 has 17 amino acids. CDR3 sequence: CASSLWSHRYGDYGYTF. Here the CDR3 DNA reads TGTGCCAGCAGTTTATGGTCCCACAGGTATGGGGACTATGGCTACACCTTC.

The rearrangement links TRBV7-9 to TRBJ2-5; D is possibly TRBD2 (6 bases). Trimming took 4 bases from V and 3 from J, leaving 9 bases between them. CDR3 length: 13 amino acids. The germline V gene has CDR1 SEHNR and CDR2 FQNEAQ (reference sequence). The CDR3 nucleotides are TGTGCCAGCAGCTGGCCGGGGGAAGAGACCCAGTACTTC. Translating it yields CASSWPGEETQYF. Variable domain in full (rest from reference TRBV7-9 and TRBJ2-5): DTGVSQNPRHKITKRGQNVTFRCDPISEHNRLYWYRQTLGQGPEFLTYFQNEAQLEKSRLLSDRFSAERPKGSFSTLEIQRTEQGDSAMYLCASSWPGEETQYFGPGTRLLVL.

The chain joins TRBV4-1 to TRBJ1-3; D is perhaps TRBD1 (5 bases). V lost 4 bases to trimming and J lost 0 bases, with 13 bases between them. The CDR3 length is 16 residues. CDR1 is MGHRA, CDR2 YSYEKL, per germline. The DNA for the CDR3 is TGCGCCAGCAGCCCCCTTGCGGGGGGCTCTGGAAACACCATATATTTT. This sequence encodes CASSPLAGGSGNTIYF.

The V call is TRBV7-3, the J call TRBJ1-1, with D tentatively TRBD1 (6 bases). Between the trimmed V and J ends, which lost 7 bases and 3 bases, there was a span of 15 bases. CDR1 and CDR2 (germline): SGHTA, FQGTGA. The CDR3 has 14 amino acids. CDR3 nucleotide sequence: TGTGCCAGCACCAAAAATCCAGGGGACACTGAAGCTTTCTTT. It codes for CASTKNPGDTEAFF.

V usage is TRBV7-9 and J usage is TRBJ2-7; TRBD2 matches 10 bases. V shed 6 bases, J shed 4 bases, and the junction held 6 bases outside the gene matches. CDR1 is SEHNR, CDR2 FQNEAQ, per germline (reference sequence). CDR3 size: 14 residues. Written as DNA, the CDR3 is TGTGCCAGCAGTCAAGCGGGAGGGAGATACGAGCAGTACTTC. Translation: CASSQAGGRYEQYF.

The chain employs TRBV7-8 and TRBJ2-7; D perhaps matches TRBD2 (6 bases). Germline CDR1 is SGHVS and CDR2 is FQNEAQ. V was clipped by 0 bases and J by 1 base, with 10 bases between them. The CDR3 runs 15 residues. The CDR3 DNA is TGTGCCAGCAGCTTAGCGCGGGGACTTTCCTACGAGCAGTACTTC. Encoded protein: CASSLARGLSYEQYF.

This clone has a single count. The chain has TRBV6-5 and TRBJ2-1; D may be TRBD2 (5 bases). Trimming removed 1 base at V and 2 bases at J, with 12 bases between. The V gene's germline CDR1 is MNHEY and CDR2 SVGAGI. The CDR3 extends over 16 amino acids. The CDR3 sequence: CASSYWAGSAYNEQFF. Here the CDR3 DNA reads TGTGCCAGCAGTTACTGGGCAGGTAGCGCCTACAATGAGCAGTTCTTC.

Only one count was recorded for this clone. The V and J genes are TRBV7-9 and TRBJ1-2; D possibly corresponds to TRBD1 (6 bases). Germline CDR1 reads SEHNR; CDR2 reads FQNEAQ (reference sequence). Trimming removed 5 bases from V and 4 bases from J, with 23 bases in between. The CDR3 is 17 amino acids. CDR3 nucleotide sequence: TGTGCCAGCAGCGAAGGAACAGGGCCCCAACCGGGCTATGGCTACACCTTC. It codes for CASSEGTGPQPGYGYTF. The whole variable domain, filled in from reference TRBV7-9 and TRBJ1-2, reads DTGVSQNPRHKITKRGQNVTFRCDPISEHNRLYWYRQTLGQGPEFLTYFQNEAQLEKSRLLSDRFSAERPKGSFSTLEIQRTEQGDSAMYLCASSEGTGPQPGYGYTFGSGTRLTVV.

The rearrangement joins TRBV15 to TRBJ1-2; TRBD1 matches 9 bases. Trimming took 6 bases from V and 5 from J; bases not matched to a gene: 22. The V gene's germline CDR1 is LNHNV and CDR2 YYDKDF (reference sequence). The CDR3 runs 19 residues. DNA for the CDR3: TGTGCCACCAGTCCCGACACCCCGGGACAGGGCTCCTTTTTTTATGGCTACACCTTC. Translated, it gives CATSPDTPGQGSFFYGYTF.

The rearrangement links TRBV5-8 to TRBJ2-3, with D perhaps matching TRBD2 (5 bases). The germline V gene has CDR1 SGHTS and CDR2 YDEGEE. The CDR3 has 15 residues. The V and J ends lost 0 bases and 1 base respectively, with 9 bases between them. CDR3: CASSLGGARTDTQYF. CDR3 bases: TGTGCCAGCAGCTTGGGGGGAGCTCGCACAGATACGCAGTATTTT.